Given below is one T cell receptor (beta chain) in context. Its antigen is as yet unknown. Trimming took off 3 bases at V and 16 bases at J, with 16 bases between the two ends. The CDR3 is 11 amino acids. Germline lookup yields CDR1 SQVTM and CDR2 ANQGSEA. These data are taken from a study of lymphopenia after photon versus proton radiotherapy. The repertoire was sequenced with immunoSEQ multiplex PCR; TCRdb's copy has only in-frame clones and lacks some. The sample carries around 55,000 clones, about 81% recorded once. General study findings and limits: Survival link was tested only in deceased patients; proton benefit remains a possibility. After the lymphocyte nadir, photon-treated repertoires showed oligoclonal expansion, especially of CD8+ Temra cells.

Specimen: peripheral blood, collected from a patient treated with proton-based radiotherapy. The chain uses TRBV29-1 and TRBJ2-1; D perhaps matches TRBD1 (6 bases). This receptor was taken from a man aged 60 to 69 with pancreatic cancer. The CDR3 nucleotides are TGCAGCGTTGACAGAGTGGGGGCGCAATTCTTC. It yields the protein CSVDRVGAQFF.